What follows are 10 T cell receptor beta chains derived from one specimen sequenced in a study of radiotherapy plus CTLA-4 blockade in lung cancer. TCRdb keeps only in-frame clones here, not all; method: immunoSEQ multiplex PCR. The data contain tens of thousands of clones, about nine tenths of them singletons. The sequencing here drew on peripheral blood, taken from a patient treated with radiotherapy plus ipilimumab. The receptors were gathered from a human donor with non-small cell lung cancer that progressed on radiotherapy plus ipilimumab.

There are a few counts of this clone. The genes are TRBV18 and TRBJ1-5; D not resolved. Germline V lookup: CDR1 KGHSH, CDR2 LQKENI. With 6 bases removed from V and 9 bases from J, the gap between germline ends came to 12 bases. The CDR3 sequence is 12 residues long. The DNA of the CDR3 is TGTGCCAGCTCGCCTCGGACGGGGCCCCAGCATTTT. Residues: CASSPRTGPQHF. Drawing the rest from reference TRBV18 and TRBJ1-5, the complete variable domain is NAGVMQNPRHLVRRRGQEARLRCSPMKGHSHVYWYRQLPEEGLKFMVYLQKENIIDESGMPKERFSAEFPKEGPSILRIQQVVRGDSAAYFCASSPRTGPQHFGDGTRLSIL.

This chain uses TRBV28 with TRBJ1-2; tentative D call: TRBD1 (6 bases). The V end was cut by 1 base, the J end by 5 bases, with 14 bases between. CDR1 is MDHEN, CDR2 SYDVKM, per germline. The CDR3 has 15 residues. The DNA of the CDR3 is TGTGCCAGCAGTTTATCACGGGGAGGGGGATATGGCTACACCTTC. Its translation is CASSLSRGGGYGYTF.

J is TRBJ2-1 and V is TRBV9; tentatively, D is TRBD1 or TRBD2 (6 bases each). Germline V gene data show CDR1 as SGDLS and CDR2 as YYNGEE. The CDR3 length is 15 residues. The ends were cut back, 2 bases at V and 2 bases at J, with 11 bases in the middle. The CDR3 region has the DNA TGTGCCAGCAGCGTTGTGGAGGGGGCCTACAATGAGCAGTTCTTC. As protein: CASSVVEGAYNEQFF.

The CDR3 nucleotides read TGTGCCAGCAGTTTATTGAACGAGCAGTACTTC. It yields the protein CASSLLNEQYF. The chain employs TRBV27 and TRBJ2-7; no firm D call. The V end was cut by 1 base, the J end by 5 bases, with 3 bases between. Germline loops: CDR1 MNHEY, CDR2 SMNVEV (reference sequence). This CDR3 contains 11 residues.

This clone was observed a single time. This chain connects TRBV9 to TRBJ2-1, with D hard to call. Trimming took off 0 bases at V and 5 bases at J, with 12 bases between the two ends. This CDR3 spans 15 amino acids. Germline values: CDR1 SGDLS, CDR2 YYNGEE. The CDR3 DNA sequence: TGTGCCAGCAGCGTAGCCGGCTCTAACCACAATGAGCAGTTCTTC. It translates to CASSVAGSNHNEQFF.

CDR3 sequence (DNA): TGTGCCTGGAGTGTACTAGCGGTCCAAGAGACCCAGTACTTC. This codes for CAWSVLAVQETQYF. The chain has TRBV30 and TRBJ2-5; TRBD2 matches 8 bases. This CDR3 contains 14 residues. V gave up 0 bases and J gave up 1 base; unmatched junction bases: 1. Germline assignment: CDR1 GTSNPN and CDR2 SVGIG (reference sequence).

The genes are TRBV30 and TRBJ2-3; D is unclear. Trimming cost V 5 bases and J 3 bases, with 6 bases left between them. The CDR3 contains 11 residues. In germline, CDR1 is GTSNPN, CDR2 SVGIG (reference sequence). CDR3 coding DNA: TGTGCCTGGGGGGTGACAGATACGCAGTATTTT. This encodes CAWGVTDTQYF. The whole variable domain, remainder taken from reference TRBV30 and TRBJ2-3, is SQTIHQWPATLVQPVGSPLSLECTVEGTSNPNLYWYRQAAGRGLQLLFYSVGIGQISSEVPQNLSASRPQDRQFILSSKKLLLSDSGFYLCAWGVTDTQYFGPGTRLTVL.

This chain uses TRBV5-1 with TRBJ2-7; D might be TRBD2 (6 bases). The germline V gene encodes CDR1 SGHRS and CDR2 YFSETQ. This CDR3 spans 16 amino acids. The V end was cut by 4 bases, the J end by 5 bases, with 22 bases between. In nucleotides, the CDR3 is TGCGCCAGCAGCACTAGCAGGGTTGGACTTCTCCACGAGCAGTACTTC. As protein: CASSTSRVGLLHEQYF.

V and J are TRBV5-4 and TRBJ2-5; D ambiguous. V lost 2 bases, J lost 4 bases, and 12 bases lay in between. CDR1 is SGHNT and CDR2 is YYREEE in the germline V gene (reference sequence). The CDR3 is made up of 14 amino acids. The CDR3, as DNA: TGTGCCAGCAGCTTATCAACGAGCCTAGAGACCCAGTACTTC. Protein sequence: CASSLSTSLETQYF.

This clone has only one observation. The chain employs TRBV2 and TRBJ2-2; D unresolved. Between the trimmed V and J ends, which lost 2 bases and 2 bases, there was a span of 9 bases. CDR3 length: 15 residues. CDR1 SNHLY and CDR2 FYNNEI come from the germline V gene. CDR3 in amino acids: CASSEIRTNTGELFF. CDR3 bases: TGTGCCAGCAGTGAAATCCGAACAAACACCGGGGAGCTGTTTTTT.